The rows below give T cell receptor beta chains drawn from one sample of a study of CD8 T cells in Susac syndrome. TCRdb used MiXCR to reprocess the immunoSEQ multiplex PCR reads, holding one entry per CDR3 protein. The data contain about 120,000 distinct CDR3 sequences, just under 95% of them singletons. The sample was CD8+ T cells from PBMCs. These receptors all come from a human donor in good health. The CDR3 runs from the conserved cysteine through the conserved F or W. The order of the fields is D gene, V gene, J gene, clone size, CDR3 protein, CDR3 DNA. A D gene is named only where the DNA matches it firmly. Rows may omit the clone size; those that give it use once, few, many or a size class.

TRBD1,TRBV7-3,TRBJ1-1,-,CASRQGAGRTEAFF,TGTGCCAGTAGACAGGGGGCGGGAAGGACTGAAGCTTTCTTT
TRBD2,TRBV7-3,TRBJ2-3,-,CASSTKGTSGSGTQYF,TGTGCCAGCAGCACCAAGGGGACTAGCGGGAGTGGTACGCAGTATTTT
-,TRBV7-9,TRBJ1-2,once,CASSRAEMGYTF,TGTGCCAGCAGCCGGGCGGAAATGGGCTACACCTTC
-,TRBV5-4,TRBJ2-3,-,CASSLAGVSTDTQYF,TGTGCCAGCAGCTTGGCGGGCGTAAGCACAGATACGCAGTATTTT
TRBD1,TRBV30,TRBJ1-5,-,CAWDRGSNQPQHF,TGTGCCTGGGACAGGGGCAGCAATCAGCCCCAGCATTTT
-,TRBV9,TRBJ1-1,-,CASSVEGRGNTEAFF,TGTGCCAGCAGCGTAGAGGGCAGGGGGAACACTGAAGCTTTCTTT
TRBD2,TRBV5-1,TRBJ2-3,-,CASSLGLAGSDTQYF,TGCGCCAGCAGCTTAGGACTAGCGGGGTCAGATACGCAGTATTTT
-,TRBV7-8,TRBJ1-1,-,CASSRYGGVNTEAFF,TGTGCCAGCAGCCGATATGGGGGCGTGAACACTGAAGCTTTCTTT
TRBD1,TRBV4-1,TRBJ2-1,-,CASSQAGQAGEQFF,TGCGCCAGCAGCCAGGCCGGACAGGCCGGTGAGCAGTTCTTC
-,TRBV20-1,TRBJ2-2,few,CSAGDRRSTGELFF,TGCAGTGCCGGAGATCGGCGAAGCACCGGGGAGCTGTTTTTT
-,TRBV25-1,TRBJ2-1,-,CASNISANEQFF,TGTGCCAGCAATATAAGCGCTAATGAGCAGTTCTTC
TRBD1,TRBV2,TRBJ2-5,few,CASSATGSPYF,TGTGCCAGCAGTGCGACAGGGTCTCCGTACTTC
-,TRBV7-2,TRBJ2-5,-,CASSSVGPGNGETQYF,TGTGCCAGCAGCTCCGTCGGGCCAGGGAATGGAGAGACCCAGTACTTC
TRBD1,TRBV20-1,TRBJ1-2,-,CSARTGGDGYTF,TGCAGTGCGAGGACAGGGGGCGATGGCTACACCTTC
-,TRBV27,TRBJ2-7,-,CASSSNLGEQYF,TGTGCCAGCAGTTCCAATCTTGGGGAGCAGTACTTC
-,TRBV9,TRBJ2-5,-,CASSEDGQPQETQYF,TGTGCCAGCAGCGAAGACGGACAGCCCCAAGAGACCCAGTACTTC
TRBD1,TRBV6-2/TRBV6-3,TRBJ2-7,-,CASSLDRGPDEQYF,TGTGCCAGCAGCTTAGACAGGGGTCCGGACGAGCAGTACTTC
-,TRBV5-6,TRBJ1-1,-,CASSSRVEAFF,TGTGCCAGCAGTAGTAGGGTTGAAGCTTTCTTT